This TCR beta chain emerged from a study of blood T cell repertoires in COVID-19. Study-level information: There were acute and convalescent COVID-19 samples, and they came from the United States, Italy and Spain. T cells, B-cell-depleted T cells, or PBMCs provided the cDNA or gDNA that served as material.

Per germline, CDR1 MNHEY and CDR2 SMNVEV (reference sequence). V lost 3 bases to trimming and J lost 3 bases; unmatched junction nucleotides: 4. CDR3 size: 14 residues. The method was immunoSEQ multiplex PCR; TCRdb's version includes in-frame clones alone and lacks a portion of them. The table has around 370,000 clones, roughly 89% seen once. Material for sequencing was peripheral blood. V is TRBV27 and J is TRBJ2-7; 8 nucleotides align to TRBD2. This receptor was obtained from a young man with active or convalescent COVID-19. CDR3 DNA: TGTGCCAGCAGTTTCTACGGGACTAGCTACGAGCAGTACTTC. It specifies CASSFYGTSYEQYF.